This T cell receptor beta chain stems from a study of blood T cells in healthy people across ages. The study drew donors from healthy Caucasian individuals in Russia aged 6 to 90. Alongside a J-beta primer mix, a sample-barcoded 5' primer served in a second PCR lasting roughly 6 to 11 cycles. TCRdb re-called the 5' RACE reads with MiXCR, one entry per CDR3 protein. Of 850,000 to 1,000,000 distinct CDR3 sequences listed, 45% to 50% were seen once; the top ten hold around 15%. Germline V CDR1 and CDR2: LGHDT, YNNKEL (reference sequence). The CDR3 totals 16 residues. V gave up 0 bases and J gave up 2 bases, with 11 bases separating them.

Sequenced input: blood. The chain has TRBV3-1 and TRBJ1-5, with unresolved D. This clonotype was sampled from a young man in good health. This CDR3 is CASSQEPAGGNQPQHF. The DNA of the CDR3 is TGTGCCAGCAGCCAAGAACCCGCAGGAGGCAATCAGCCCCAGCATTTT. Combining the CDR3 with reference TRBV3-1 and TRBJ1-5 gives the whole variable domain DTAVSQTPKYLVTQMGNDKSIKCEQNLGHDTMYWYKQDSKKFLKIMFSYNNKELIINETVPNRFSPKSPDKAHLNLHINSLELGDSAVYFCASSQEPAGGNQPQHFGDGTRLSIL.